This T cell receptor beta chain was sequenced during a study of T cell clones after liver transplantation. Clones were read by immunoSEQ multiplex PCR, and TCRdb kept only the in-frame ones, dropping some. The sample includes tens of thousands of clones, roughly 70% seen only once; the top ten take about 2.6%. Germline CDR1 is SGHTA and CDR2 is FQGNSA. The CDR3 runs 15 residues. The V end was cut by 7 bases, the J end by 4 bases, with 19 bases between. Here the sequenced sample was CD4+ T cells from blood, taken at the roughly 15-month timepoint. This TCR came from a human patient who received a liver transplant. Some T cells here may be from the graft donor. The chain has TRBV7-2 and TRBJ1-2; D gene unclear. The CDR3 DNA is TGTGCCAGCACTGTACGCCATGACGCATCCTATGGCTACACCTTC. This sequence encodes CASTVRHDASYGYTF.